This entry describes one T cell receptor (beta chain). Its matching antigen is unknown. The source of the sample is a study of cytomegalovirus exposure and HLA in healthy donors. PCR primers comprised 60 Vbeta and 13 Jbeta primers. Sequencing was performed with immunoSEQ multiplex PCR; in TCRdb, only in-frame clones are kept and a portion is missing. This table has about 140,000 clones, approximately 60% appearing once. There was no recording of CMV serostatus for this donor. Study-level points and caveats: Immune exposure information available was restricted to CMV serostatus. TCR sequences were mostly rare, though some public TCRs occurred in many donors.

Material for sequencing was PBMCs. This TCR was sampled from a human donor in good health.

The CDR3 nucleotides are TGTGCCAGCAGCTTAGCCGGGACAGGGGTCTACGAGCAGTACTTC. It yields the protein CASSLAGTGVYEQYF. The rearrangement uses TRBV7-9 and TRBJ2-7, with 10 bases identical to TRBD1. Unmatched junction bases numbered 2, after V lost 0 bases and J lost 3 bases. The CDR3 covers 15 residues. Germline V gene data show CDR1 as SEHNR and CDR2 as FQNEAQ (reference sequence).